The T cell receptor beta chain described here comes from a study of metastatic and nonmetastatic thyroid tumors. TCRdb re-analyzed the PCR reads using MiXCR. The sample has around 6,200 clones, 30% to 35% seen once. This clone was observed a few times. No treatment had been given to any patient before thyroid surgery. CDR1 is ENHRY, CDR2 SYGVKD, per germline. The CDR3 totals 14 residues. Unmatched junction bases numbered 8, after V lost 10 bases and J lost 2 bases. This chain connects TRBV10-3 to TRBJ1-2, with 9 bases matching TRBD1. The TCR comes from a female donor with papillary thyroid cancer or a benign thyroid nodule (not recorded which). Some clones in this sample may be carry-over from other donors' samples. Input material: adjacent normal tissue. The CDR3 reads CATQNGQGNYGYTF. CDR3 nucleotides: TGTGCCACTCAGAACGGACAGGGGAACTATGGCTACACCTTC.